This T cell receptor beta chain came from a study of T cell responses to AZD1222 COVID-19 vaccine. Clones were sequenced by immunoSEQ multiplex PCR, and TCRdb holds only the in-frame ones, with some missing. Here the sample spans around 130,000 clones, 80% to 90% being singletons. Notes on the study in general: Only a handful of AZD1222 recipients, more than five in all, had baseline seropositivity. The donor cohort was predominantly white British with a female majority, and clonal diversity may have been underestimated. Spike-specific TCR breadth and depth grew following two AZD1222 doses.

This clone has ten or more counts. Its antigen is still unknown. Germline CDR1 is WNHNN and CDR2 is SYGVQD (reference sequence). V lost 2 bases and J lost 2; bases outside the gene matches: 5. The CDR3 is 15 residues long. This specimen was peripheral blood, taken on day 0 of AZD1222 vaccination. The gene calls are TRBV10-1 and TRBJ2-7; 8 bases line up with TRBD1. The receptor comes from an adult in good health. CDR3 sequence: CASSEPDRATYEQYF. In nucleotides, the CDR3 is TGCGCCAGCAGTGAGCCGGACAGGGCAACCTACGAGCAGTACTTC.